The entry below gives a single T cell receptor (beta chain) sequence along with its context. The antigen remains unidentified. This record belongs to a study of CD8 T cells in ankylosing spondylitis. Study-level points and caveats: Made up of eight highly homologous variants, a TCR beta motif appeared characteristic of ankylosing spondylitis blood.

In making TCR beta libraries, quantitative 5'-RACE with molecular barcodes was used. TCRdb re-called the 5' RACE reads through MiXCR, storing one row per CDR3 protein. Here the sample spans some 700,000 distinct CDR3 sequences, around 20% being singletons. The CDR3 is made up of 12 amino acids. From germline, CDR1 is SQVTM and CDR2 ANQGSEA. Trimming left V 6 bases short and J 4 bases short, with 12 bases between. The V call is TRBV29-1, the J call TRBJ2-5; D may be TRBD1 or TRBD2 (5 bases each). This clonotype originated in a male donor with ankylosing spondylitis. Sequenced: blood, either unsorted or a sorted T cell fraction (not recorded which). CDR3 in DNA: TGCAGCGTGCAATGGGGGATAGAGACCCAGTACTTC. Protein sequence: CSVQWGIETQYF.